The clone carrying this T cell receptor beta chain was detected only once. Profiled with immunoSEQ multiplex PCR; TCRdb holds only in-frame clones, not every one. Of around 100,000 clones listed, about 90% are singletons. This entry comes from a study of control samples from healthy donors and cancer patients. Trimming removed 2 bases from V and 4 bases from J, with 11 bases in between. The CDR3 runs 14 residues. Germline CDR1 reads MNHEY; CDR2 reads SMNVEV (reference sequence). The sequenced material came from blood. The chain links TRBV27 to TRBJ1-1; the D gene is possibly TRBD1 (6 bases). This sequence originates from a woman aged 50 to 60 in good health. CDR3: CASSLVGGGTEAFF. DNA of the CDR3: TGTGCCAGCAGTTTAGTTGGGGGCGGCACTGAAGCTTTCTTT.